The 8 T cell receptor beta chains presented below share a single source sample, sequenced in a study of blood T cell repertoires in COVID-19. This table comes from immunoSEQ multiplex PCR, and its TCRdb copy is limited to in-frame clones, with some not included. This sample has more than 300,000 clones, with approximately 90% found just once. The sequenced sample was PBMCs or T cells enriched from blood (not recorded which). The receptors were sampled from a woman aged 25 to 39 who had recovered from COVID-19.

The J gene is TRBJ1-5, the V gene TRBV18; the match to TRBD1 covers 8 bases. This CDR3 has 14 residues. Germline values: CDR1 KGHSH, CDR2 LQKENI. V was clipped by 5 bases and J by 7 bases; unmatched bases: 7. DNA of the CDR3: TGTGCCAGCTCAGGGACAGGCGTTGGACAGCCCCAGCATTTT. Protein product: CASSGTGVGQPQHF. Drawing the rest from reference TRBV18 and TRBJ1-5, the complete variable domain is NAGVMQNPRHLVRRRGQEARLRCSPMKGHSHVYWYRQLPEEGLKFMVYLQKENIIDESGMPKERFSAEFPKEGPSILRIQQVVRGDSAAYFCASSGTGVGQPQHFGDGTRLSIL.

The rearrangement links TRBV30 to TRBJ1-6; 8 bases line up with TRBD1. The CDR3 length is 13 residues. Germline V CDR1 and CDR2: GTSNPN, SVGIG (reference sequence). Unmatched junction bases numbered 6, after V lost 1 base and J lost 13 bases. The CDR3 region is CAWSGGTGRPLHF. The CDR3 DNA reads as TGTGCCTGGAGTGGGGGGACAGGACGTCCCCTCCACTTT.

The chain employs TRBV7-2 and TRBJ1-5; 9 nucleotides agree with TRBD1. Germline CDR1 and CDR2: SGHTA and FQGNSA. With 5 bases clipped from V and 0 bases from J, the junction kept 8 bases outside the gene matches. This CDR3 is built from 17 residues. This CDR3 is CASSATGGAHSNQPQHF. CDR3 bases: TGTGCCAGCAGCGCAACAGGGGGCGCCCATAGCAATCAGCCCCAGCATTTT. Full variable domain (missing parts from reference TRBV7-2 and TRBJ1-5): GAGVSQSPSNKVTEKGKDVELRCDPISGHTALYWYRQSLGQGLEFLIYFQGNSAPDKSGLPSDRFSAERTGGSVSTLTIQRTQQEDSAVYLCASSATGGAHSNQPQHFGDGTRLSIL.

The chain uses TRBV27 and TRBJ1-5; D gene unclear. The germline V gene encodes CDR1 MNHEY and CDR2 SMNVEV (reference sequence). The V end lost 2 bases, the J end lost 1 base, and 6 bases lay between the germline ends. This CDR3 is 14 amino acids long. The CDR3 DNA is TGTGCCAGCAGTTTACAGAACAGCAATCAGCCCCAGCATTTT. It yields the protein CASSLQNSNQPQHF.

The J gene is TRBJ2-1, the V gene TRBV5-4; the D gene is possibly TRBD2 (5 bases). This CDR3 has 16 residues. V dropped 3 bases and J dropped 2 bases, with 15 bases sitting between them. The V gene's germline CDR1 is SGHNT and CDR2 YYREEE (reference sequence). CDR3 coding DNA: TGTGCCAGCAGCTCCTTAGCGAAATCGACCTACAATGAGCAGTTCTTC. It specifies CASSSLAKSTYNEQFF.

V and J are TRBV6-2 or TRBV6-3 and TRBJ1-5; 8 nucleotides line up with TRBD1. The CDR3 extends over 15 amino acids. Germline CDR1 reads MNHEY; CDR2 reads SVGEGT. Trimming cost V 2 bases and J 8 bases; bases outside gene matches: 8. CDR3 amino acids: CASSYLSGGRKPQHF. CDR3 coding DNA: TGTGCCAGCAGTTACCTGTCAGGGGGCAGGAAGCCCCAGCATTTT.

This clone appeared once. The chain joins TRBV6-2 or TRBV6-3 to TRBJ2-2; D is possibly TRBD1 (6 bases). The V and J ends lost 7 bases and 3 bases respectively, with 18 bases between them. Germline V gives CDR1 MNHEY, CDR2 SVGEGT. The CDR3 contains 16 residues. The CDR3 DNA reads as TGTGCCAGCAACCCAAAGGAGCAGGGGTACACCGGGGAGCTGTTTTTT. This gives the protein CASNPKEQGYTGELFF.

J is TRBJ1-2 and V is TRBV9, with D possibly being TRBD1 (5 bases). Germline V lookup: CDR1 SGDLS, CDR2 YYNGEE. This CDR3 region has 14 residues. The germline V and J ends were trimmed by 0 bases and 0 bases, with 6 bases remaining between them. The CDR3 here is CASSVGGANYGYTF. DNA for the CDR3: TGTGCCAGCAGCGTAGGGGGGGCTAACTATGGCTACACCTTC.